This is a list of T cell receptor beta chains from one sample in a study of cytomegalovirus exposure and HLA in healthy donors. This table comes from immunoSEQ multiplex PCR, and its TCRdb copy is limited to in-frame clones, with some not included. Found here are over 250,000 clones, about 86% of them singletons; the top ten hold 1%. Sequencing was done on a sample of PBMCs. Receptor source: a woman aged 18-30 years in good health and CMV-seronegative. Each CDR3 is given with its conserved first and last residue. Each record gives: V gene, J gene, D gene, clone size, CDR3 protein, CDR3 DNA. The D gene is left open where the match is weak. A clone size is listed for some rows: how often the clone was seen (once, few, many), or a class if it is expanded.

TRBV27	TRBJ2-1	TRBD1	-	CASSKTGDTYNEQFF	TGTGCCAGCAGCAAAACAGGGGATACCTACAATGAGCAGTTCTTC
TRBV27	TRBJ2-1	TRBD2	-	CASSPLLAGGYNEQFF	TGTGCCAGCAGTCCGCTGCTAGCGGGGGGCTACAATGAGCAGTTCTTC
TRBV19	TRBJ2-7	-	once	CASSTMQGYEQYF	TGTGCCAGTAGTACCATGCAGGGGTACGAGCAGTACTTC
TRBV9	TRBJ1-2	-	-	CASSDPGHSYGYTF	TGTGCCAGCAGCGATCCGGGACACTCCTATGGCTACACCTTC
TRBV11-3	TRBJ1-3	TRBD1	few	CASSLGRGPGNTIYF	TGTGCCAGCAGTCTCGGCAGGGGGCCTGGAAACACCATATATTTT
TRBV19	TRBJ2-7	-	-	CASSIDIVAYEQYF	TGTGCCAGTAGTATAGACATCGTAGCCTACGAGCAGTACTTC
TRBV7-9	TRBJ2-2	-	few	CASSPIRDTGELFF	TGTGCCAGCAGCCCTATCCGGGACACCGGGGAGCTGTTTTTT
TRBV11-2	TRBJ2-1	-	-	CASSLGGVPYNEQFF	TGTGCCAGCAGCTTAGGGGGAGTACCCTACAATGAGCAGTTCTTC
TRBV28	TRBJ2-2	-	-	CASSLSEGFGTGELFF	TGTGCCAGCAGTTTATCCGAGGGATTTGGAACCGGGGAGCTGTTTTTT
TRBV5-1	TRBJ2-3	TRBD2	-	CASSIRPHGGDTQYF	TGCGCCAGCAGCATTAGGCCCCACGGGGGGGATACGCAGTATTTT
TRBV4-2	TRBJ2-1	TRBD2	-	CASPDNGRGDEQFF	TGTGCCAGCCCGGATAACGGGAGGGGGGATGAGCAGTTCTTC
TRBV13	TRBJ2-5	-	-	CASSRQLDVQETQYF	TGTGCCAGCAGTCGACAACTAGATGTCCAAGAGACCCAGTACTTC
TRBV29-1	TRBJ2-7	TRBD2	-	CSVDGALAGTYEQYF	TGCAGCGTTGATGGGGCGCTAGCGGGGACCTACGAGCAGTACTTC
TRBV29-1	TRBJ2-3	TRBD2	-	CSALQAGTEDTQYF	TGCAGCGCCCTTCAAGCGGGGACGGAGGATACGCAGTATTTT
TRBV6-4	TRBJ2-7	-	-	CASSVASSYEQYF	TGTGCCAGCAGTGTAGCCAGTTCCTACGAGCAGTACTTC
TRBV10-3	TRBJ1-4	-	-	CAISDNLTLYDEKLFF	TGTGCCATCAGTGACAACTTGACACTTTATGATGAAAAACTGTTTTTT
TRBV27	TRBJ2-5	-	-	CASSELQGRETQYF	TGTGCCAGCAGCGAGCTCCAGGGGCGAGAGACCCAGTACTTC
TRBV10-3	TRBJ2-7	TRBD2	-	CAIGSGGNQYEQYF	TGTGCCATCGGTAGCGGGGGAAACCAATACGAGCAGTACTTC
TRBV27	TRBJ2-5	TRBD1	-	CASTDQGAGETQYF	TGTGCCAGCACAGACCAGGGGGCGGGGGAGACCCAGTACTTC
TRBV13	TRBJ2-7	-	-	CASSYRVLQRYEQYF	TGTGCCAGCAGCTACCGGGTCCTACAACGCTACGAGCAGTACTTC
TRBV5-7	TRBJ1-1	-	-	CASSLGATAMNTEAFF	TGTGCCAGCAGCTTGGGGGCGACAGCCATGAACACTGAAGCTTTCTTT
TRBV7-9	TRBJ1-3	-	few	CASGSGTLSGNTIYF	TGTGCCAGCGGCTCGGGGACACTCTCTGGAAACACCATATATTTT
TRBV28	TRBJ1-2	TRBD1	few	CASSWTGYGYTF	TGTGCCAGCAGTTGGACAGGGTATGGCTACACCTTC
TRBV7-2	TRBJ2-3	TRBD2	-	CASSLESGGTRLNTQYF	TGTGCCAGCAGCTTAGAAAGCGGGGGGACTCGGTTAAATACGCAGTATTTT
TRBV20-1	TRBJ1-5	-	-	CSVAEPQHF	TGCAGTGTGGCGGAGCCCCAGCATTTT
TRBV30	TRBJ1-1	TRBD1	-	CAWSPTGVNTEAFF	TGTGCCTGGAGCCCTACAGGGGTGAACACTGAAGCTTTCTTT
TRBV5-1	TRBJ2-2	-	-	CASSLEYSTGELFF	TGCGCCAGCAGCTTGGAATACTCCACCGGGGAGCTGTTTTTT
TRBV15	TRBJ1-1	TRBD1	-	CATSRVQGVNTEAFF	TGTGCCACCAGCAGAGTACAGGGGGTGAACACTGAAGCTTTCTTT
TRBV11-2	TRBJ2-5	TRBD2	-	CASSPGLAGAETQYF	TGTGCCAGCAGCCCGGGACTAGCGGGAGCCGAGACCCAGTACTTC
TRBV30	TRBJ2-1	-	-	CAWSVMFSAYNEQFF	TGTGCCTGGAGTGTAATGTTCTCGGCCTACAATGAGCAGTTCTTC
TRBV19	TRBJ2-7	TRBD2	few	CASGSSGGHEQYF	TGTGCCAGTGGATCCTCGGGGGGGCACGAGCAGTACTTC
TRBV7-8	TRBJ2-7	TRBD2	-	CASGEGLAGGEQYF	TGTGCCAGCGGGGAGGGACTAGCGGGAGGTGAGCAGTACTTC
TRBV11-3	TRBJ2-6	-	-	CASSLARGTGANVLTF	TGTGCCAGCAGCTTAGCTCGGGGAACTGGGGCCAACGTCCTGACTTTC
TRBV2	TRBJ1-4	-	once	CASVEGGAEKLFF	TGTGCCAGCGTGGAGGGAGGGGCTGAAAAACTGTTTTTT
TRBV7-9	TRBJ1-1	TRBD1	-	CASSRQGGGTEAFF	TGTGCCAGCAGCCGTCAAGGGGGCGGCACTGAAGCTTTCTTT
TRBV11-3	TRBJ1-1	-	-	CASSQMNTEAFF	TGTGCCAGCAGCCAGATGAACACTGAAGCTTTCTTT
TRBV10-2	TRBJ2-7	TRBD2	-	CASSDLQRGSYEQYF	TGCGCCAGCAGTGACCTCCAGCGGGGGTCCTACGAGCAGTACTTC
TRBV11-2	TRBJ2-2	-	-	CASSWGLAGELFF	TGTGCCAGCAGCTGGGGGCTTGCCGGGGAGCTGTTTTTT
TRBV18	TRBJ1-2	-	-	CASSPAGAHGYTF	TGTGCCAGCTCACCAGCGGGGGCTCATGGCTACACCTTC
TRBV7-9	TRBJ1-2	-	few	CASSSLAGGYTF	TGTGCCAGCAGCTCCCTAGCTGGCGGCTACACCTTC
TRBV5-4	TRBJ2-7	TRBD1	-	CASSLVPGGYEQYF	TGTGCCAGCAGCTTGGTCCCAGGGGGCTACGAGCAGTACTTC
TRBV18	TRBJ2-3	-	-	CASSPIEGYTDTQYF	TGTGCCAGCTCCCCGATAGAGGGCTACACAGATACGCAGTATTTT
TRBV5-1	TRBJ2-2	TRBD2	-	CASTPSGGAIGELFF	TGCGCCAGCACCCCCAGCGGGGGGGCAATCGGGGAGCTGTTTTTT
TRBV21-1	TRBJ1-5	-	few	CASSKHNQPQHF	TGTGCCAGCAGCAAACACAATCAGCCCCAGCATTTT
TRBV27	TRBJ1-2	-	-	CASSFLAVNNYGYTF	TGTGCCAGCAGTTTCTTGGCGGTAAATAACTATGGCTACACCTTC
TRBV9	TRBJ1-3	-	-	CASSVLDSRSGNTIYF	TGTGCCAGCAGCGTCCTAGACAGCCGCTCTGGAAACACCATATATTTT
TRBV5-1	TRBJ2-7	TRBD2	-	CASSLVAGGHLRSHEQYF	TGCGCCAGCAGCTTGGTAGCGGGGGGCCACCTCAGGTCTCACGAGCAGTACTTC
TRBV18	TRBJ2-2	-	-	CASSDRSTGELFF	TGTGCCAGCTCCGACAGATCCACCGGGGAGCTGTTTTTT
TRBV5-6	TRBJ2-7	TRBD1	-	CASSYQGAFSYEQYF	TGTGCCAGCAGCTACCAGGGGGCCTTCTCCTACGAGCAGTACTTC
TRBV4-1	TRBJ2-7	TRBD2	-	CASSPGTMTSPAYEQYF	TGCGCCAGCAGCCCGGGAACTATGACTAGCCCAGCCTACGAGCAGTACTTC
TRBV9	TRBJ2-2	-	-	CASSAADVWDSNTGELFF	TGTGCCAGCAGCGCCGCCGATGTATGGGACTCGAACACCGGGGAGCTGTTTTTT
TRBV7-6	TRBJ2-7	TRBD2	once	CASSLNRGGLYEQYF	TGTGCCAGCAGCCTAAACCGCGGGGGTCTCTACGAGCAGTACTTC
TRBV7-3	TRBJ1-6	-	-	CASSLQPTESGSPLHF	TGTGCCAGCAGCCTACAACCGACGGAGTCCGGGTCACCCCTCCACTTT